This T cell receptor beta chain derives from a study of T cells in Graves' hyperthyroidism and ophthalmopathy (dated by TCRdb to about 2019). For the wider study: A discovery cohort of fewer than 110 patients, fewer than 50 with Graves' ophthalmopathy and about 58 with stable Graves' hyperthyroidism, was used to find distinguishing TCR V-J signatures. Prospective prediction of ophthalmopathy was tested in an independent validation cohort consisting of some 18 hyperthyroidism patients and approximately 16 patients who later progressed to ophthalmopathy. The 75 to 100 discovery patients were divided at random into training and test sets in a 7:3 ratio. In addition, the study compared T-cell repertoires in thyroid tissue and in blood from roughly 6 Graves' hyperthyroidism patients. After sampling, hyperthyroidism patients received methimazole starting at 30 mg daily, and ophthalmopathy patients received high-dose intravenous methylprednisolone. The paper describes TCR Vbeta CDR3 sequencing of 120 to 150 peripheral blood samples, made up of approximately 40 ophthalmopathy patients, roughly 72 hyperthyroidism patients and some 17 progressor patients.

This clonotype has at least ten counts. Its antigen is still unknown. Per-base qualities were not stored, and no clone one base away is much larger. The study excluded patients with uncontrolled infections, other autoimmune diseases, pregnancy or lactation. Clinical symptoms, serum thyroxine and TRAb, thyroid ultrasound, and orbital computed tomography formed the basis for the diagnoses. Total RNA was extracted using Trizol reagent, and RNA quality was assessed on an Agilent 2100 Bioanalyzer. The TCR beta CDR3 regions were amplified from RNA transcripts. The TCR CDR3 was subjected to a first round of RT-PCR using the HTBI primer set and the Qiagen OneStep RT-PCR kit. The libraries were constructed in a second round of multiplex PCR and then size-selected and purified. Sequencing of the libraries was done on an Illumina HiSeq2000 using paired-end 100 bp reads. The study's own analysis went as follows. SOAPnuke was used to process the raw data, throwing out any read that contained adapters or uncalled bases, had a mean Phred below 15, or lacked an exact constant-primer or identifier match. High-quality paired reads were merged with COPE v1.2.5, and unique nucleotide sequences were defined as clonotypes. MiTCR v1.1 was used to align the clonotypes against IMGT TRBV, TRBD and TRBJ reference segments. The analysis was restricted to V-J combinations with a frequency above 0.0001, which together covered about 99% of the repertoires. The TCS score was defined as the ratio of F50 (clonal expansion) to E x V (chaos), calculated using BLOSUM62-based TCRdist between CDR3 peptides within each V-J. Welch's t-statistics and random forest reduced several hundred V-J features to 10 to 15, which were used in a naive Bayes classifier (R e1071). The similarity between thyroid and blood repertoires was quantified using the Morisita-Horn index. TCRdb redid the processing of the public reads, applying fastp at Q25 and MiXCR, and retained in-frame beta chains. For every CDR3 protein sequence, its rows merge into one entry that carries the most common genes and DNA. TCRdb, not the original authors, processed these V and J calls. Across this sample there are about 660,000 distinct CDR3 sequences, with about 45% seen only once. 7% to 7.5% of the sample comes from the top ten.

CDR1 and CDR2 are drawn from the germline V gene: SQVTM, ANQGSEA. The CDR3, from cysteine to phenylalanine, totals 13 residues. CDR3 DNA is the only sequence kept; it has 39 bases, read in frame from the first base. The V and J ends are trimmed by 6 bases and 6 bases, leaving 14 bases between them. The paper's findings and limits, for the study overall: In cross-validation, a model built on a 13 V-J signature told ophthalmopathy apart from stable hyperthyroidism with under 90% sensitivity and roughly 82% specificity, and in testing the same model reached 80%/75%. Most expanded thyroid clonotypes (frequency above 0.001) were also detected in blood, a finding suggesting that blood repertoires may reflect thyroid immune responses. Sample size was not statistically predetermined, and investigators were not blinded to group allocation. During validation, the model predicted progression to ophthalmopathy a median of about 5.9 months ahead of onset, with almost 71% sensitivity and 72.22% specificity.

Source material: peripheral blood or thyroid tissue (not recorded which). The clonotype comes from an adult man with Graves' disease, either hyperthyroidism or ophthalmopathy (not recorded which). The rearranged segments are TRBV29-1 and TRBJ2-2; TRBD2 could be the D gene, as 6 bases match. For the CDR3, the sequence is CSVDGTGSGELFF. The nucleotide sequence reads TGCAGCGTGGACGGGACTGGCTCCGGGGAGCTGTTTTTT.